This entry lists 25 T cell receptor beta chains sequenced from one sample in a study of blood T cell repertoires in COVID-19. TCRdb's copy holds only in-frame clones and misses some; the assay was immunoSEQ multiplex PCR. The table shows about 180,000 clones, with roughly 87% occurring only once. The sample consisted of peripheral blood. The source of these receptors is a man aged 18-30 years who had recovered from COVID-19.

CDR3 sequence (DNA): TGTGCCAGCAGCCAGGGACACCTCAATCAGCCCCAGCATTTT. Its translation: CASSQGHLNQPQHF. The chain uses TRBV5-6 and TRBJ1-5, with D maybe TRBD1 (6 bases). This CDR3 is built from 14 residues. Germline values: CDR1 SGHDT, CDR2 YYEEEE. Trimming shortened V by 4 bases and J by 3 bases, and 11 bases separated the two germline ends.

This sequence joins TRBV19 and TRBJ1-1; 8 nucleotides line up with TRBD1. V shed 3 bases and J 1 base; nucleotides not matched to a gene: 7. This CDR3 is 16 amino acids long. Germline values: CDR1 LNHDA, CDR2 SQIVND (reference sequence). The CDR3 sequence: CASSIDRGIRNTEAFF. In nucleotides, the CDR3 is TGTGCCAGTAGTATCGACAGGGGAATTCGGAACACTGAAGCTTTCTTT. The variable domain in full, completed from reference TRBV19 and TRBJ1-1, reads DGGITQSPKYLFRKEGQNVTLSCEQNLNHDAMYWYRQDPGQGLRLIYYSQIVNDFQKGDIAEGYSVSREKKESFPLTVTSAQKNPTAFYLCASSIDRGIRNTEAFFGQGTRLTVV.

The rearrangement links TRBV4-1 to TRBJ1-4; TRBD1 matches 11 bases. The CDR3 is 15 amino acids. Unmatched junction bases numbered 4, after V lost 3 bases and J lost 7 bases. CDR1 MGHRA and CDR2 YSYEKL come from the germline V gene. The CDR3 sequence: CASSHAGTGGEKLFF. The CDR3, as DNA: TGCGCCAGCAGCCATGCCGGGACAGGGGGTGAAAAACTGTTTTTT.

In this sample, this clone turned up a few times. In DNA form, the CDR3 reads TGTGCCAGTAGCGGTAGGACAGGGCGCAATTCACCCCTCCACTTT. Its protein product is CASSGRTGRNSPLHF. V usage is TRBV19 and J usage is TRBJ1-6, with TRBD1 matching over 8 bases. From germline, CDR1 is LNHDA and CDR2 SQIVND (reference sequence). V shed 6 bases, J shed 7 bases, and the junction held 8 bases outside the gene matches. CDR3 length: 15 amino acids.

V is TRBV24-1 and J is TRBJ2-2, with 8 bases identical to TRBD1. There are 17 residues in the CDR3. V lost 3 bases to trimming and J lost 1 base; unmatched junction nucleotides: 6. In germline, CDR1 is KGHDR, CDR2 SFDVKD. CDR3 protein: CATSDITGTGNTGELFF. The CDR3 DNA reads TGTGCCACCAGTGATATAACCGGGACAGGGAACACCGGGGAGCTGTTTTTT.

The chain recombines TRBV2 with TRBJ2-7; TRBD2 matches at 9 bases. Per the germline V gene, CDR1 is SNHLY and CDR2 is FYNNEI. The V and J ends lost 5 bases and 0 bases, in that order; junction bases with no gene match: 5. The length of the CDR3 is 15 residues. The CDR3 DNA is TGTGCCAGCAGTTGGACTAGCGCTAGCTCCTACGAGCAGTACTTC. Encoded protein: CASSWTSASSYEQYF.

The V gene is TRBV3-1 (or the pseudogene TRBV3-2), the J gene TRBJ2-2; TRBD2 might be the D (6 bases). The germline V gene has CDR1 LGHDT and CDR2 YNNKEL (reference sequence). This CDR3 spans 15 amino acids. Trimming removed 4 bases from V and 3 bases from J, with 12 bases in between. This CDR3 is CASSPLASHTGELFF. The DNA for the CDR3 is TGTGCCAGCAGCCCTCTAGCGTCCCACACCGGGGAGCTGTTTTTT.

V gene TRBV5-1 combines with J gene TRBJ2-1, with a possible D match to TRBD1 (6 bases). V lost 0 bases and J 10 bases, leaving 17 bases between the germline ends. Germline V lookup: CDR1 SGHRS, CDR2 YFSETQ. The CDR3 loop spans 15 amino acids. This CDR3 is CASSLVQGQPGEQFF. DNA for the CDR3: TGCGCCAGCAGCTTGGTACAGGGACAACCGGGGGAGCAGTTCTTC.

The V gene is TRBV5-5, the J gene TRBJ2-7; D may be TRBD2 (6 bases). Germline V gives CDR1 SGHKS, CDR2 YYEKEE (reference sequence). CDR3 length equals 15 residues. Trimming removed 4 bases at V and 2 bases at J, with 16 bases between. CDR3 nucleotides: TGTGCCAGCAGCCAAATTTCGGGAGTAACCTACGAGCAGTACTTC. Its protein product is CASSQISGVTYEQYF.

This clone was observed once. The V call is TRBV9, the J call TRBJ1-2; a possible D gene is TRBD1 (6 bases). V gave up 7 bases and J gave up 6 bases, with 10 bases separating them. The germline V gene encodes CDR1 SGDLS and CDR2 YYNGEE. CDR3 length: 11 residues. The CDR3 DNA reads TGTGCCAGCGGGGGCGGAAATGGCTACACCTTC. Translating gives CASGGGNGYTF.

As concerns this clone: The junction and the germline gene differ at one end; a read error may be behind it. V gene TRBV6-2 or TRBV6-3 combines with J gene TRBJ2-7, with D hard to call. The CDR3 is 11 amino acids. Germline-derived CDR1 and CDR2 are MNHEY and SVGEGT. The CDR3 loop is CASSDSSEQYF. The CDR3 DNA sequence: TGTGCCAGCAGTGACTCCTCCGAGCAGTACTTC.

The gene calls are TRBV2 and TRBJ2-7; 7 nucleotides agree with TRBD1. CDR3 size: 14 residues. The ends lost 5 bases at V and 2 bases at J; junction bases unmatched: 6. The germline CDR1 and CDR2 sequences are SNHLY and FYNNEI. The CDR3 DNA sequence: TGTGCCAGCAGTCCCCAGGGGACAGCCTACGAGCAGTACTTC. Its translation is CASSPQGTAYEQYF.

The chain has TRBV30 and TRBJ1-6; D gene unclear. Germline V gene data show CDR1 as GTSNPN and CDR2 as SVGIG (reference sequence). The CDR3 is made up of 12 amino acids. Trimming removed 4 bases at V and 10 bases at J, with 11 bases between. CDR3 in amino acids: CAWKDYGSPLHF. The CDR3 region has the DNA TGTGCCTGGAAAGACTATGGGTCACCCCTCCACTTT.

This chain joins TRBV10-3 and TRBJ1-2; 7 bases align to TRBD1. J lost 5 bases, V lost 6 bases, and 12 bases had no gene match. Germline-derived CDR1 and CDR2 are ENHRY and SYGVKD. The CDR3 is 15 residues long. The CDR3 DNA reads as TGTGCCATCAGAAAGGGGACAGAAGAACTTTATGGCTACACCTTC. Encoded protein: CAIRKGTEELYGYTF.

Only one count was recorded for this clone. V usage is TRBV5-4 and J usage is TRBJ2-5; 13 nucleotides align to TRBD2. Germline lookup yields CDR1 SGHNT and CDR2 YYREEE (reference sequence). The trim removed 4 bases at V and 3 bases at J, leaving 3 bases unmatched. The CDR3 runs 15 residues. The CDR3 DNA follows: TGTGCCAGCAGCCTGGGACTAGCGGGAAAAGAGACCCAGTACTTC. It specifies CASSLGLAGKETQYF.

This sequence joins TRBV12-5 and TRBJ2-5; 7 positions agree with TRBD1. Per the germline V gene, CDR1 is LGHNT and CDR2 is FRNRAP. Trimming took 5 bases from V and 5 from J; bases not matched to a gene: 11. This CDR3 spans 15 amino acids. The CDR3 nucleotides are TGTGCTAGTGGTCCGGTGGGACAGCCTCGGGAGACCCAGTACTTC. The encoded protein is CASGPVGQPRETQYF.

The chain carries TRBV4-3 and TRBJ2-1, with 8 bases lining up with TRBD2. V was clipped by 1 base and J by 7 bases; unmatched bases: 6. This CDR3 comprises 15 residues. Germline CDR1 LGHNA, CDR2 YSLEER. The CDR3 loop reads CASSQASGSWNEQFF. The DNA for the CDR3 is TGCGCCAGCAGCCAAGCAAGCGGGAGCTGGAATGAGCAGTTCTTC.

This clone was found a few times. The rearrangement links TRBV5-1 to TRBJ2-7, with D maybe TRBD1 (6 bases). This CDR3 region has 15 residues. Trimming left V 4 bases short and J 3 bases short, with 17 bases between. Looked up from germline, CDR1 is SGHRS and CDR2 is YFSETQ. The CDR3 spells CASSPTRDIFYEQYF. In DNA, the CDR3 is TGCGCCAGCAGCCCCACCCGGGACATATTCTACGAGCAGTACTTC.

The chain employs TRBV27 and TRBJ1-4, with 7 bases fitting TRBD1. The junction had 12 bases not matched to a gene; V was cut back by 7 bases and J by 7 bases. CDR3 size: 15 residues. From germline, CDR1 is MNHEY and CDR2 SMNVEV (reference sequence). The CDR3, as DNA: TGTGCCAGCAAAAGAACAGGGGAAGGGGCTGAAAAACTGTTTTTT. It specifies CASKRTGEGAEKLFF.

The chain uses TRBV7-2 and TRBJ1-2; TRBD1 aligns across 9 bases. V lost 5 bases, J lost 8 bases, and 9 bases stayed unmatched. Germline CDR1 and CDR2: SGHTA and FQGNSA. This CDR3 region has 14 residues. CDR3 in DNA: TGTGCCAGCAGCCCACGAGGACAGGGGAGGGGCTACACCTTC. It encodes CASSPRGQGRGYTF.

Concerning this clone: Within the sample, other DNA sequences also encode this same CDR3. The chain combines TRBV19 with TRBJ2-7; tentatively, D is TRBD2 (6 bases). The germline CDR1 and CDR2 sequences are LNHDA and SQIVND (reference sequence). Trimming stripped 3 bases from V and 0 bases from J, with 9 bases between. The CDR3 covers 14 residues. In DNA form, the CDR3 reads TGTGCCAGTAGTATTGCGGGGAGCTCCTACGAGCAGTACTTC. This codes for CASSIAGSSYEQYF.

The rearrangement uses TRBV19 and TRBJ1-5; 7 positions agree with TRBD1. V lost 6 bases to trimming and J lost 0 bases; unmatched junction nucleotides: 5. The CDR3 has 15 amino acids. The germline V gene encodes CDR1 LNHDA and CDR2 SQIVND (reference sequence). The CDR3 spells CASSTGVFSNQPQHF. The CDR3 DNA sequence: TGTGCCAGTAGCACAGGGGTTTTTAGCAATCAGCCCCAGCATTTT. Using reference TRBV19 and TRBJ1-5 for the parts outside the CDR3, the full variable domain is DGGITQSPKYLFRKEGQNVTLSCEQNLNHDAMYWYRQDPGQGLRLIYYSQIVNDFQKGDIAEGYSVSREKKESFPLTVTSAQKNPTAFYLCASSTGVFSNQPQHFGDGTRLSIL.

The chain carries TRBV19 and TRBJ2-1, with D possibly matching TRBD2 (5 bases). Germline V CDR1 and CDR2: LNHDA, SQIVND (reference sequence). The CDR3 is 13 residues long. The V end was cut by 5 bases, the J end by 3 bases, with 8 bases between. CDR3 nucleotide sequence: TGTGCCAGTAGTTCAGCGGTCTACAATGAGCAGTTCTTC. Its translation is CASSSAVYNEQFF. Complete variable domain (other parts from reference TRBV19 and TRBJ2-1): DGGITQSPKYLFRKEGQNVTLSCEQNLNHDAMYWYRQDPGQGLRLIYYSQIVNDFQKGDIAEGYSVSREKKESFPLTVTSAQKNPTAFYLCASSSAVYNEQFFGPGTRLTVL.

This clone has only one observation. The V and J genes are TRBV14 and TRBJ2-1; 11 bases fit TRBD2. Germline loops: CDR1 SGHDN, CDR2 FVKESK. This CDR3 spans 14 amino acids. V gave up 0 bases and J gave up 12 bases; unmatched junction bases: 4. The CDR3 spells CASSQDSSGRSQFF. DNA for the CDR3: TGTGCCAGCAGCCAAGATTCTAGCGGGAGGTCGCAGTTCTTC. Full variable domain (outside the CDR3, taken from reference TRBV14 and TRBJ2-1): EAGVTQFPSHSVIEKGQTVTLRCDPISGHDNLYWYRRVMGKEIKFLLHFVKESKQDESGMPNNRFLAERTGGTYSTLKVQPAELEDSGVYFCASSQDSSGRSQFFGPGTRLTVL.

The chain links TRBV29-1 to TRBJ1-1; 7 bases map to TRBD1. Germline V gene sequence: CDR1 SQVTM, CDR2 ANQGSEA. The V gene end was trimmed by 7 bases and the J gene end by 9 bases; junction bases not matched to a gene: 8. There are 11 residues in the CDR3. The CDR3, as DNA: TGCAGCGCCACCCCAGGGGGGCAAGCTTTCTTT. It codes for CSATPGGQAFF.